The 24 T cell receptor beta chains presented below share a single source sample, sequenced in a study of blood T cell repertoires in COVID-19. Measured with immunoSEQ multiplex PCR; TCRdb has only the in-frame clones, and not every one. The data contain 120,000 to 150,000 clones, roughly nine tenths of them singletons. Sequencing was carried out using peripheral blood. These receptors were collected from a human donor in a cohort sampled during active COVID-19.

The CDR3 region is CASSPGRGLAYEQYF. The CDR3 DNA sequence: TGTGCCAGCAGCCCCGGGCGGGGGTTAGCCTACGAGCAGTACTTC. The rearrangement joins TRBV5-4 to TRBJ2-7; 7 positions match TRBD2. The CDR3 extends over 15 amino acids. V lost 4 bases, J lost 2 bases, and 9 bases stayed unmatched. CDR1 and CDR2 from the germline V gene are SGHNT and YYREEE (reference sequence).

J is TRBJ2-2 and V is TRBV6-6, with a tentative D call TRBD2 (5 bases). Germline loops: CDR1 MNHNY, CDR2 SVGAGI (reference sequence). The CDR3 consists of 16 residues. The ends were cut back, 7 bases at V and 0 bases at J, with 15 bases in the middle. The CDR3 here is CASTARAAANTGELFF. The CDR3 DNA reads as TGTGCCAGCACCGCGAGGGCGGCAGCGAACACCGGGGAGCTGTTTTTT.

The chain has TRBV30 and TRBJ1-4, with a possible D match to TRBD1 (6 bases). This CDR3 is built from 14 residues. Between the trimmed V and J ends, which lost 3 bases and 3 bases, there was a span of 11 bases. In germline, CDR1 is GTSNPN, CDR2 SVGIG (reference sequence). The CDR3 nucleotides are TGTGCCTGGAGCCAGGGGACCTCTAATGAAAAACTGTTTTTT. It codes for CAWSQGTSNEKLFF.

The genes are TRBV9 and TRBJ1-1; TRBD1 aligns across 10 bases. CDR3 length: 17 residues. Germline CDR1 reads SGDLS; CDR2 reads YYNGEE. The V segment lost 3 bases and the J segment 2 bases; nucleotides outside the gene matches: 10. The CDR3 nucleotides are TGTGCCAGCAGCGCCGCCATAGACAGGGGGCGAAACACTGAAGCTTTCTTT. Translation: CASSAAIDRGRNTEAFF.

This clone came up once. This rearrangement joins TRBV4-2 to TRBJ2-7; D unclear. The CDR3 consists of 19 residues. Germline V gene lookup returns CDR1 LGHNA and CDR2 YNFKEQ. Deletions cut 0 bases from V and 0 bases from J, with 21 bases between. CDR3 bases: TGTGCCAGCAGCCAAGATTGGGCACCCCTAACCATAAACTCCTACGAGCAGTACTTC. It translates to CASSQDWAPLTINSYEQYF.

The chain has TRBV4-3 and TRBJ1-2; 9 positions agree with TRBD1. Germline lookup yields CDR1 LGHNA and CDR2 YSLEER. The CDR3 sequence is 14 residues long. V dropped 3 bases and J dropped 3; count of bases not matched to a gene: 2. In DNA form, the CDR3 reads TGCGCCAGCAGCCACCGGACAGGGGACTATGGCTACACCTTC. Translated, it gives CASSHRTGDYGYTF.

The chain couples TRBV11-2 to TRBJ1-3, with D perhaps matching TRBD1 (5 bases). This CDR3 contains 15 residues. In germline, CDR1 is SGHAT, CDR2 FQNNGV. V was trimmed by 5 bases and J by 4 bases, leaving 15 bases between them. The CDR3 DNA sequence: TGTGCCAGCAGCAACAGCGGGGGTAAAGGAAACACCATATATTTT. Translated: CASSNSGGKGNTIYF.

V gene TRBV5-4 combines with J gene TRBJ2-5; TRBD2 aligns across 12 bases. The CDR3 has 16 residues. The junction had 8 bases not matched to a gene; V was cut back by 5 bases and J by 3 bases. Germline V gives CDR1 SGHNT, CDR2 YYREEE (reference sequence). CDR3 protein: CASSRTSGDLEETQYF. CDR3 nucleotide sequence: TGTGCCAGCAGTCGGACTAGCGGGGATCTGGAAGAGACCCAGTACTTC.

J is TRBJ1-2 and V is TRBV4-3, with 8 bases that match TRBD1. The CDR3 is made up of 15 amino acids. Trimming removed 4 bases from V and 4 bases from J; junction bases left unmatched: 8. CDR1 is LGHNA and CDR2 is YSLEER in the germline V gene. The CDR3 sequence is CASSLRTGSIYGYTF. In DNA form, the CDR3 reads TGCGCCAGCAGCCTCCGGACAGGGTCGATCTATGGCTACACCTTC.

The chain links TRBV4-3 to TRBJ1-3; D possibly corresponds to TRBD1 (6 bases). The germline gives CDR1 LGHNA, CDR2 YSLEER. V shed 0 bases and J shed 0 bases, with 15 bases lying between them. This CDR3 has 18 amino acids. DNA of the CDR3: TGCGCCAGCAGCCAAGACGGCGGCAGGGGAAGCTCTGGAAACACCATATATTTT. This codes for CASSQDGGRGSSGNTIYF.

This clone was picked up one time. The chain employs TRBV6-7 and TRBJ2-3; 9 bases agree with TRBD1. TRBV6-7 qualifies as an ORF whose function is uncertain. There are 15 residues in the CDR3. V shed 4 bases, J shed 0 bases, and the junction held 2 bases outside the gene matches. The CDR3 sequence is CASSLGQGSTDTQYF. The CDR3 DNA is TGTGCCAGCAGTTTGGGACAGGGAAGCACAGATACGCAGTATTTT.

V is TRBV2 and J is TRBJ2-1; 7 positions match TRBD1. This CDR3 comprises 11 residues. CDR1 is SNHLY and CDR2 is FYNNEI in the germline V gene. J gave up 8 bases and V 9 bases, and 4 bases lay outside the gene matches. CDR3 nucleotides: TGTGCCAGGAGACAGGGATATGAGCAGTTCTTC. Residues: CARRQGYEQFF.

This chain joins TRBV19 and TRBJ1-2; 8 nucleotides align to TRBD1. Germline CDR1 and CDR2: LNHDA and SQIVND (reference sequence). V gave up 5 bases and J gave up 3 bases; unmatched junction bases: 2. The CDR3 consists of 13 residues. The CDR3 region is CASSAGGYYGYTF. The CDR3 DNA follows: TGTGCCAGTAGTGCAGGGGGCTACTATGGCTACACCTTC. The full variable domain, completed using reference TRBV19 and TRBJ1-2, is DGGITQSPKYLFRKEGQNVTLSCEQNLNHDAMYWYRQDPGQGLRLIYYSQIVNDFQKGDIAEGYSVSREKKESFPLTVTSAQKNPTAFYLCASSAGGYYGYTFGSGTRLTVV.

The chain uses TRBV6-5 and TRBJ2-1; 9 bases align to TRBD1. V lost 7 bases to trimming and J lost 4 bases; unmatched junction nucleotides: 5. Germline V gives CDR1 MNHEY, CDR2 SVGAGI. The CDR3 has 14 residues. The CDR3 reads CASKRDRAYNEQFF. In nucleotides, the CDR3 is TGTGCCAGCAAACGGGACAGGGCGTACAATGAGCAGTTCTTC.

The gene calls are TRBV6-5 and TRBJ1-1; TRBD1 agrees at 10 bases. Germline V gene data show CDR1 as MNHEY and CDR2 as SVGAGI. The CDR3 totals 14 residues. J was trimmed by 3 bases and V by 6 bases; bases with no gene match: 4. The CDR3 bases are TGTGCCAGCAGAGCTGGGACAGGGGACACTGAAGCTTTCTTT. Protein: CASRAGTGDTEAFF.

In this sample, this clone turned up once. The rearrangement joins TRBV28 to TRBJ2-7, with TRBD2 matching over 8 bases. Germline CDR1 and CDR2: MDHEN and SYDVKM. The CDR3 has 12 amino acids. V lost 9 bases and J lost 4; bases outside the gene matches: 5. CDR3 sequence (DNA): TGTGCCAGTCTAGCGGGTGGTTACGAGCAGTACTTC. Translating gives CASLAGGYEQYF.

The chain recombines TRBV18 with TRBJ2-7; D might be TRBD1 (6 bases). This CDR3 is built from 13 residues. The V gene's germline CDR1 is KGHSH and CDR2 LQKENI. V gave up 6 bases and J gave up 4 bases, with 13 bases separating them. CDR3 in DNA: TGTGCCAGCTCCCCAGGGGCATTGTACGAGCAGTACTTC. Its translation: CASSPGALYEQYF.

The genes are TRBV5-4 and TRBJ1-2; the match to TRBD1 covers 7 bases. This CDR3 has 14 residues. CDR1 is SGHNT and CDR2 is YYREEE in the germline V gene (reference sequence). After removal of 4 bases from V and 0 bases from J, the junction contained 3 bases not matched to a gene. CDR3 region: CASSTGTANYGYTF. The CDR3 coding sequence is TGTGCCAGCAGCACCGGGACAGCTAACTATGGCTACACCTTC.

Here the CDR3 DNA reads TGCAGTGCGCGGGACTACTACGAGCAGTACTTC. Translated: CSARDYYEQYF. This chain links TRBV20-1 with TRBJ2-7, with TRBD2 matching over 7 bases. Per germline, CDR1 DFQATT and CDR2 SNEGSKA (reference sequence). Trimming at V came to 6 bases and at J to 3 bases, leaving 2 bases not matched to a gene. The CDR3 runs to 11 residues.

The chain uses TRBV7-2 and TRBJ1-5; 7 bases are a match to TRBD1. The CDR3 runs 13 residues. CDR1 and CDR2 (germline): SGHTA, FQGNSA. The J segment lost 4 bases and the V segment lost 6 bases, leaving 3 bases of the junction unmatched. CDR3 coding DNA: TGTGCCAGCAGAGGACAGGTAAATCAGCCCCAGCATTTT. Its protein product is CASRGQVNQPQHF.

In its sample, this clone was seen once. The CDR3 DNA is TGTGCCAGCAGTAGAGAATGGGGGGGAAGCGAAAAACTGTTTTTT. Residues: CASSREWGGSEKLFF. The rearrangement joins TRBV6-5 to TRBJ1-4, with D possibly matching TRBD1 (5 bases). V was trimmed by 5 bases and J by 8 bases, leaving 18 bases between them. The CDR3 covers 15 residues. Germline V gene data show CDR1 as MNHEY and CDR2 as SVGAGI.

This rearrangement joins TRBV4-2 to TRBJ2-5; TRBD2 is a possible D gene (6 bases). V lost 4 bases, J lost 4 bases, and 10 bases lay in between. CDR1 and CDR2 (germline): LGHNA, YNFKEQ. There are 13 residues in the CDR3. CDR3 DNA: TGTGCCAGCAGCCCTTCGGGGGTAGAGACCCAGTACTTC. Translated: CASSPSGVETQYF.

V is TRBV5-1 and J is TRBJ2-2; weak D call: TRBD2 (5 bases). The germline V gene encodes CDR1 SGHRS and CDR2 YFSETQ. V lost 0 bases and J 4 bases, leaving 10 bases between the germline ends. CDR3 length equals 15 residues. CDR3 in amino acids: CASSLGPEGTGELFF. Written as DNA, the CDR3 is TGCGCCAGCAGCTTGGGACCCGAGGGCACCGGGGAGCTGTTTTTT.

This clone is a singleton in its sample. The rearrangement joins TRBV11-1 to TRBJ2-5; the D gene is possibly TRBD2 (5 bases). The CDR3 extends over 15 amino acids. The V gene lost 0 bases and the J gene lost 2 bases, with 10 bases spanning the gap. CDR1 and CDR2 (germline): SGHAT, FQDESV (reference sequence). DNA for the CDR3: TGTGCCAGCAGCTTAGCCGCAGGACTTCAAGAGACCCAGTACTTC. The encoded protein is CASSLAAGLQETQYF.